Listed below are T cell receptor beta chains from one sample, sequenced in a study of vaccination effects on CD4 cells after COVID-19. Produced via immunoSEQ multiplex PCR; TCRdb's table is partial and in-frame only. The table has around 36,000 clones, under 75% seen once. Their cognate antigens are unknown. Material: CD4+ T cells from PBMCs cultured with SARS-CoV-2 spike peptides, obtained before COVID-19 vaccination. These receptors all come from a human donor who received a COVID-19 vaccine. The CDR3 runs from the conserved cysteine through the conserved F or W. The D gene is left open where the match is weak. Clone size is given for some rows only: seen once, a few or many times, or a class if the clone is expanded.

size	D	J	V	DNA	CDR3
-	-	TRBJ1-2	TRBV10-3	TGTGCCATCAGTTCAGGGGCAGCTAACTATGGCTACACCTTC	CAISSGAANYGYTF
medium-sized	-	TRBJ2-7	TRBV5-1	TGCGCCAGAGGGAGTGCCTACGAGCAGTACTTC	CARGSAYEQYF
-	TRBD2	TRBJ2-3	TRBV4-1	TGCGCCAGCAGCCAAGAAAGGTTCGGGGGGGCAGATACGCAGTATTTT	CASSQERFGGADTQYF
-	-	TRBJ1-6	TRBV20-1	TGCAGTGCTAGTATTGGGAGAAGCGGCAATTCACCCCTCCACTTT	CSASIGRSGNSPLHF
once	TRBD2	TRBJ2-2	TRBV27	TGTGCCAGCAGTTTAACTAGCGGGTACATTTGGGGGTCTGGCGGGGAGCTGTTTTTT	CASSLTSGYIWGSGGELFF
-	-	TRBJ1-6	TRBV25-1	TGTGCCAGCAGTGGGAGGACGAATTCACCCCTCCACTTT	CASSGRTNSPLHF
-	TRBD1	TRBJ1-2	TRBV4-3	TGCGCCAGCAGCCATGACAGGGACGGCTACACCTTC	CASSHDRDGYTF
-	-	TRBJ1-1	TRBV6-5	TGTGCCAGCAGTTTTCATCCGGGGACTGAAGCTTTCTTT	CASSFHPGTEAFF
-	TRBD1	TRBJ2-7	TRBV5-1	TGCGCCAGCAGCGGCAGGGGGAATTCCTACGAGCAGTACTTC	CASSGRGNSYEQYF
-	TRBD1	TRBJ2-5	TRBV5-1	TGCGCCAGCAGCCCCGGGACAGGGTGGCAAGAGACCCAGTACTTC	CASSPGTGWQETQYF
-	TRBD2	TRBJ2-5	TRBV5-1	TGCGCCAGCAGCTTGGAGGCTAGCGGGTCCCAAGAGACCCAGTACTTC	CASSLEASGSQETQYF
-	-	TRBJ1-1	TRBV11-2	TGTGCCAGCAGCTTAGAGGGGGTGGGTGAAGCTTTCTTT	CASSLEGVGEAFF
few	-	TRBJ1-1	TRBV7-2	TGTGCCAGCAGCCCCGACTCGAGAACTGAAGCTTTCTTT	CASSPDSRTEAFF
-	TRBD2	TRBJ2-3	TRBV27	TGTGCCAGCAGTTTCTGGACTAGCGGGAGCACAGATACGCAGTATTTT	CASSFWTSGSTDTQYF
-	-	TRBJ2-7	TRBV5-1	TGCGCCAGCAGCTTGGCCCCGGTTAGCTCCTACGAGCAGTACTTC	CASSLAPVSSYEQYF
-	-	TRBJ2-5	TRBV27	TGTGCCAGCAGTTTGCAGGGTGCGGGGACCCAGTACTTC	CASSLQGAGTQYF
-	-	TRBJ1-2	TRBV20-1	TGCAGCCCAAGCGGCTATGGCTACACCTTC	CSPSGYGYTF
-	-	TRBJ1-6	TRBV9	TGTGCCAGCAGCCAAGGGGGGAACGATTCACCCCTCCACTTT	CASSQGGNDSPLHF
few	-	TRBJ2-3	TRBV7-2	TGTGCCAGCAGCTTAAGGGGTGGGACTGGGAGATTGGAAGATACGCAGTATTTT	CASSLRGGTGRLEDTQYF
-	TRBD1	TRBJ1-5	TRBV28	TGTGCCAGCAGCGGGGTGACAGGGGGCTATGGTCGGCCCCAGCATTTT	CASSGVTGGYGRPQHF
-	-	TRBJ1-1	TRBV28	TGTGCCAGCAGTTCATGGAAGGCTAATACTGAAGCTTTCTTT	CASSSWKANTEAFF
-	-	TRBJ2-3	TRBV7-2	TGTGCCAGCAGCTTTGGAGGGGATACGCAGTATTTT	CASSFGGDTQYF
-	-	TRBJ2-3	TRBV24-1	TGTGCCACCAGTGATCCCAGCAAGGATACGCAGTATTTT	CATSDPSKDTQYF
-	-	TRBJ2-7	TRBV29-1	TGCAGCGTTGAAGAGCCTCGGGGCTCCGAGCAGTACTTC	CSVEEPRGSEQYF
once	-	TRBJ2-2	TRBV4-2	TGTGCCAGCAGCCAAGACCGGACAGGAGGGGGAAACACCGGGGAGCTGTTTTTT	CASSQDRTGGGNTGELFF
-	TRBD1	TRBJ1-1	TRBV3-1/TRBV3-2	TGTGCCAGCCCTAACAGGCACAGGGGTGCCACTGAAGCTTTCTTT	CASPNRHRGATEAFF
once	-	TRBJ1-5	TRBV4-2	TGTGCCAGGGGGAGACAGTTCAATCAGCCCCAGCATTTT	CARGRQFNQPQHF